This TCR beta chain was captured in a study of blood T cell repertoires in COVID-19. Source study methods: Estimation of nucleated cell counts was performed using reference gene primer amplification. Only in-frame clones appear in the TCRdb table, and some are missing; sequencing was by immunoSEQ multiplex PCR. V, J and clone size reflect that table, while D and trimming were determined from the DNA. Of 140,000 to 150,000 clones listed, around 80% are singletons. The length of the CDR3 is 16 residues. CDR1 is KGHSH, CDR2 LQKENI, per germline. Trimming removed 4 bases at V and 2 bases at J, with 15 bases between.

The chain has TRBV18 and TRBJ2-1; maybe TRBD2 (5 bases). The receptor's source is a man between 60 and 75 years old with acute or convalescent COVID-19. Sequencing input: peripheral blood. CDR3 bases: TGTGCCAGCTCACTGGCCTCCGACTATACCTACAATGAGCAGTTCTTC. Translating gives CASSLASDYTYNEQFF.